One sample yielded the 32 T cell receptor beta chains listed below, sequenced in a study of T cell responses to AZD1222 COVID-19 vaccine. Sequencing was performed with immunoSEQ multiplex PCR; in TCRdb, only in-frame clones are kept and a portion is missing. Among approximately 150,000 clones listed, about nine tenths were seen once. Material: peripheral blood, obtained on day 0 of AZD1222 vaccination. All receptors come from an adult in good health.

The rearrangement uses TRBV27 and TRBJ2-6; 9 nucleotides align to TRBD2. The CDR3 runs 18 residues. Trimming at V came to 8 bases and at J to 0 bases, leaving 11 bases not matched to a gene. Per the germline V gene, CDR1 is MNHEY and CDR2 is SMNVEV (reference sequence). The CDR3 sequence is CASPAPLAGDSGANVLTF. The CDR3 nucleotides are TGTGCCAGCCCTGCCCCACTAGCGGGTGACTCTGGGGCCAACGTCCTGACTTTC.

The chain joins TRBV12-3 or TRBV12-4 to TRBJ2-7; D not certain. Trimming removed 3 bases from V and 3 bases from J, with 6 bases in between. This CDR3 spans 12 amino acids. The chain's CDR3 is CASSFGYYEQYF. The DNA for the CDR3 is TGTGCCAGCAGTTTCGGGTACTACGAGCAGTACTTC.

The chain employs TRBV7-2 and TRBJ1-2, with a possible D match to TRBD1 (5 bases). The CDR3 has 13 amino acids. Germline V gene data show CDR1 as SGHTA and CDR2 as FQGNSA. V shed 5 bases and J shed 2 bases, with 9 bases lying between them. The DNA for the CDR3 is TGTGCCAGCAGCCAAGGGACGAACTATGGCTACACCTTC. Protein product: CASSQGTNYGYTF.

The sample holds one count of this clone. V usage is TRBV9 and J usage is TRBJ2-5; D remains ambiguous. Trimming removed 0 bases from V and 2 bases from J, with 8 bases in between. Germline V gene data show CDR1 as SGDLS and CDR2 as YYNGEE. The CDR3 sequence is 14 residues long. Here the CDR3 DNA reads TGTGCCAGCAGCGTAGATACTACTCAAGAGACCCAGTACTTC. This translates into CASSVDTTQETQYF. Full variable domain (remainder filled in from reference TRBV9 and TRBJ2-5): DSGVTQTPKHLITATGQRVTLRCSPRSGDLSVYWYQQSLDQGLQFLIQYYNGEERAKGNILERFSAQQFPDLHSELNLSSLELGDSALYFCASSVDTTQETQYFGPGTRLLVL.

This chain connects TRBV5-1 to TRBJ1-3; 7 nucleotides line up with TRBD1. The germline gives CDR1 SGHRS, CDR2 YFSETQ. The CDR3 loop spans 13 amino acids. The ends lost 3 bases at V and 9 bases at J; junction bases unmatched: 6. This chain's CDR3 is CASSSEAGGTIYF. CDR3 DNA sequence: TGCGCCAGCAGCTCTGAGGCAGGGGGCACCATATATTTT.

V is TRBV5-1 and J is TRBJ2-2, with TRBD2 matching over 8 bases. Germline CDR1 is SGHRS and CDR2 is YFSETQ. The CDR3 length is 15 residues. J was trimmed by 9 bases and V by 1 base; bases with no gene match: 8. In DNA, the CDR3 is TGCGCCAGCAGCTTGACAGCGGGAGTCTCTCGGGAGCTGTTTTTT. Amino acid sequence: CASSLTAGVSRELFF.

This chain joins TRBV2 and TRBJ1-3; D is ambiguous. Germline V gives CDR1 SNHLY, CDR2 FYNNEI. V was trimmed by 6 bases and J by 2 bases, leaving 11 bases between them. The CDR3 has 14 amino acids. CDR3 bases: TGTGCCAGCAGATACCAGACTCCTGGAAACACCATATATTTT. This translates into CASRYQTPGNTIYF.

The rearrangement uses TRBV18 and TRBJ2-7, with D perhaps being TRBD1 or TRBD2 (5 bases each). Trimming removed 2 bases from V and 1 base from J, with 18 bases in between. Per the germline V gene, CDR1 is KGHSH and CDR2 is LQKENI. The CDR3 consists of 17 residues. The CDR3 DNA follows: TGTGCCAGCTCACCAAGTCTTATAGATGGGGGTTCCTACGAGCAGTACTTC. Protein sequence: CASSPSLIDGGSYEQYF.

CDR3 nucleotides: TGCGCCAGCAGCCCCCACGGACTAGCGGGACGGAGCTCCTACAATGAGCAGTTCTTC. Translation gives CASSPHGLAGRSSYNEQFF. This chain links TRBV4-1 with TRBJ2-1; 12 nucleotides line up with TRBD2. With 4 bases clipped from V and 0 bases from J, the junction kept 10 bases outside the gene matches. From germline, CDR1 is MGHRA and CDR2 YSYEKL. CDR3 length: 19 residues.

The chain has TRBV9 and TRBJ1-3; D remains unclear. Trimming stripped 4 bases from V and 0 bases from J, with 11 bases between. The germline V gene encodes CDR1 SGDLS and CDR2 YYNGEE. The CDR3 extends over 15 amino acids. The CDR3: CASSPYMGSGNTIYF. The CDR3 DNA reads TGTGCCAGCAGCCCATACATGGGCTCTGGAAACACCATATATTTT. Filled out from reference TRBV9 and TRBJ1-3, the complete variable domain reads DSGVTQTPKHLITATGQRVTLRCSPRSGDLSVYWYQQSLDQGLQFLIQYYNGEERAKGNILERFSAQQFPDLHSELNLSSLELGDSALYFCASSPYMGSGNTIYFGEGSWLTVV.

For the CDR3, the DNA is TGTGCCAGCAGCTTTCCAGGGATATCGGAGACCCAGTACTTC. It yields the protein CASSFPGISETQYF. This sequence joins TRBV7-9 and TRBJ2-5; D perhaps matches TRBD1 (5 bases). The CDR3 loop spans 14 amino acids. The V gene lost 3 bases and the J gene lost 5 bases, with 13 bases spanning the gap. Germline CDR1 SEHNR, CDR2 FQNEAQ (reference sequence).

This clone appeared once. This sample also contains other DNA sequences that code for the same CDR3. J is TRBJ2-5 and V is TRBV5-4; 7 nucleotides match TRBD2. This CDR3 contains 13 residues. Germline V gene lookup returns CDR1 SGHNT and CDR2 YYREEE (reference sequence). The V gene end was trimmed by 4 bases and the J gene end by 2 bases; junction bases not matched to a gene: 2. The DNA of the CDR3 is TGTGCCAGCAGCGTCGGGGGGCAAGAGACCCAGTACTTC. Translated: CASSVGGQETQYF.

This clone was recorded once. This chain connects TRBV4-2 to TRBJ1-2, with D hard to call. This CDR3 region has 15 residues. The germline V gene has CDR1 LGHNA and CDR2 YNFKEQ. Trimming took 0 bases from V and 8 from J, leaving 16 bases between them. The CDR3 is CASSQEKKTKWGYTF. The CDR3 nucleotides read TGTGCCAGCAGCCAAGAAAAAAAAACCAAGTGGGGCTACACCTTC.

This sequence joins TRBV6-1 and TRBJ2-1; TRBD2 is a possible D gene (6 bases). The ends were cut back, 4 bases at V and 0 bases at J, with 13 bases in the middle. Per germline, CDR1 MNHNS and CDR2 SASEGT. The CDR3 is made up of 16 amino acids. CDR3 residues: CASSAQRAPSYNEQFF. The CDR3 nucleotides read TGTGCCAGCAGTGCCCAGCGGGCCCCCTCCTACAATGAGCAGTTCTTC.

The chain combines TRBV7-9 with TRBJ2-7; D is unresolved. Between the trimmed V and J ends, which lost 7 bases and 2 bases, there was a span of 15 bases. This CDR3 contains 14 residues. CDR1 is SEHNR and CDR2 is FQNEAQ in the germline V gene (reference sequence). CDR3 in amino acids: CASTPAATAYEQYF. The CDR3 DNA reads as TGTGCCAGCACCCCCGCGGCAACGGCCTACGAGCAGTACTTC.

In DNA, the CDR3 is TGTGCCATCAGTGACGGCGGGGGCTCCTACAATGAGCAGTTCTTC. It yields the protein CAISDGGGSYNEQFF. J is TRBJ2-1 and V is TRBV10-3; 7 bases are a match to TRBD2. This CDR3 is 15 amino acids long. Trimming removed 3 bases from V and 0 bases from J; junction bases left unmatched: 2. Germline values: CDR1 ENHRY, CDR2 SYGVKD.

The chain joins TRBV16 to TRBJ2-3; 12 nucleotides match TRBD2. In germline, CDR1 is KGHSY, CDR2 FQNENV. This CDR3 region has 15 residues. Losses at the gene ends were 4 bases for V and 5 bases for J; bases not matched to a gene: 4. The CDR3 DNA is TGTGCCAGCAGCCTGACTAGCGGGAGTCAAGATACGCAGTATTTT. Translated: CASSLTSGSQDTQYF.

The chain joins TRBV6-2 or TRBV6-3 to TRBJ2-7, with 11 bases matching TRBD2. The CDR3 length is 14 residues. From germline, CDR1 is MNHEY and CDR2 SVGEGT. Losses at the gene ends were 4 bases for V and 2 bases for J; bases not matched to a gene: 1. The CDR3: CASSLAGGPYEQYF. CDR3 sequence (DNA): TGTGCCAGCAGTTTAGCGGGAGGGCCCTACGAGCAGTACTTC.

The chain carries TRBV3-1 (or the pseudogene TRBV3-2) and TRBJ2-7; 8 nucleotides align to TRBD2. The V segment lost 5 bases and the J segment 3 bases; nucleotides outside the gene matches: 9. The V gene's germline CDR1 is LGHDT and CDR2 YNNKEL (reference sequence). CDR3 length equals 15 residues. CDR3 loop: CASSAGPGLDYEQYF. The CDR3 bases are TGTGCCAGCAGCGCCGGACCGGGACTAGACTACGAGCAGTACTTC.

The chain is built from TRBV6-5 and TRBJ2-7; 11 nucleotides line up with TRBD2. Germline V gene sequence: CDR1 MNHEY, CDR2 SVGAGI. This CDR3 spans 15 amino acids. V lost 5 bases to trimming and J lost 2 bases; unmatched junction nucleotides: 5. CDR3 residues: CASSREGLAAYEQYF. In DNA, the CDR3 is TGTGCCAGCAGTAGGGAGGGACTAGCGGCCTACGAGCAGTACTTC.

The chain is built from TRBV19 and TRBJ2-7, with D uncertain. The CDR3 loop spans 16 amino acids. V lost 5 bases and J lost 1, with 18 bases in between. Germline CDR1 and CDR2: LNHDA and SQIVND (reference sequence). This CDR3 is CASSPRAEQNSYEQYF. The CDR3 DNA reads as TGTGCCAGTAGTCCCCGGGCCGAGCAGAATTCCTACGAGCAGTACTTC.

This chain uses TRBV18 with TRBJ1-1; 8 nucleotides match TRBD1. Germline CDR1 reads KGHSH; CDR2 reads LQKENI. V shed 6 bases, J shed 1 base, and the junction held 4 bases outside the gene matches. CDR3 length equals 14 residues. The CDR3 protein is CASSPGTGNTEAFF. The CDR3 DNA is TGTGCCAGCTCCCCCGGGACAGGGAACACTGAAGCTTTCTTT.

The V and J genes are TRBV11-3 and TRBJ1-6; D unclear. The germline V gene encodes CDR1 SGHNT and CDR2 YENEEA. The CDR3 contains 13 residues. Trimming took off 3 bases at V and 7 bases at J, with 7 bases between the two ends. CDR3 region: CASSFLGNSPLHF. In DNA form, the CDR3 reads TGTGCCAGCAGCTTCCTGGGGAATTCACCCCTCCACTTT.

The chain recombines TRBV11-2 with TRBJ2-6; D is perhaps TRBD1 (5 bases). The CDR3 runs to 15 residues. Germline values: CDR1 SGHAT, CDR2 FQNNGV. The germline V and J ends were trimmed by 5 bases and 2 bases, with 10 bases remaining between them. CDR3 sequence: CASSTQGAGANVLTF. The DNA of the CDR3 is TGTGCCAGCAGCACGCAGGGCGCTGGGGCCAACGTCCTGACTTTC.

The chain links TRBV29-1 to TRBJ1-2, with D unclear. Germline-derived CDR1 and CDR2 are SQVTM and ANQGSEA. This CDR3 is built from 14 residues. The germline V and J ends were trimmed by 6 bases and 6 bases, with 20 bases remaining between them. The CDR3 spells CSVDGGQLKNGYTF. Here the CDR3 DNA reads TGCAGCGTCGACGGAGGGCAGCTTAAGAATGGCTACACCTTC.

The rearrangement uses TRBV28 and TRBJ1-2, with 8 bases identical to TRBD1. CDR1 MDHEN and CDR2 SYDVKM come from the germline V gene. The CDR3 consists of 13 residues. J gave up 8 bases and V 10 bases, and 12 bases lay outside the gene matches. CDR3 residues: CATLDRGRGGYTF. CDR3 nucleotides: TGTGCCACGCTCGACAGGGGAAGGGGAGGCTACACCTTC.

This chain uses TRBV28 with TRBJ1-5; 7 bases agree with TRBD1. CDR3 length equals 15 residues. The germline V gene has CDR1 MDHEN and CDR2 SYDVKM. The V gene end was trimmed by 6 bases and the J gene end by 3 bases; junction bases not matched to a gene: 8. The CDR3 nucleotides are TGTGCCAGCAGGGCGCCAGGGGGTGTCAATCAGCCCCAGCATTTT. It is translated as CASRAPGGVNQPQHF.

This sequence joins TRBV11-3 and TRBJ2-7; D unclear. CDR3 length: 13 amino acids. Germline loops: CDR1 SGHNT, CDR2 YENEEA. Deletions cut 4 bases from V and 0 bases from J, with 7 bases between. CDR3 sequence (DNA): TGTGCCAGCAGCTCGAGGCCCTCCTACGAGCAGTACTTC. Its protein product is CASSSRPSYEQYF.

This sequence joins TRBV27 and TRBJ1-5; D not certain. CDR1 is MNHEY and CDR2 is SMNVEV in the germline V gene (reference sequence). Trimming pared 4 bases from V and 7 bases from J, leaving 17 bases between. The CDR3 covers 15 residues. CDR3 amino acids: CASSSDRRDRQPQHF. DNA for the CDR3: TGTGCCAGCAGTTCCGATAGGAGGGATAGACAGCCCCAGCATTTT.

In this sample, this clone turned up once. The V gene is TRBV11-2, the J gene TRBJ2-2; 7 bases map to TRBD2. The length of the CDR3 is 15 residues. Per the germline V gene, CDR1 is SGHAT and CDR2 is FQNNGV. V shed 6 bases and J 5 bases; nucleotides not matched to a gene: 9. CDR3 bases: TGTGCCAGCAGGAGACTGGGTAGCGGGACCGGGGAGCTGTTTTTT. This encodes CASRRLGSGTGELFF.

The genes are TRBV5-1 and TRBJ2-5; D possibly uses TRBD1 or TRBD2 (6 bases each). Germline loops: CDR1 SGHRS, CDR2 YFSETQ. The CDR3 has 13 residues. V lost 1 base and J 5 bases, leaving 9 bases between the germline ends. The CDR3 loop is CASSLKGGETQYF. In DNA form, the CDR3 reads TGCGCCAGCAGCTTGAAGGGGGGCGAGACCCAGTACTTC.

This chain links TRBV6-2 or TRBV6-3 with TRBJ2-1; perhaps TRBD2 as D (5 bases). Trimming stripped 0 bases from V and 5 bases from J, with 17 bases between. The CDR3 has 17 residues. Germline assignment: CDR1 MNHEY and CDR2 SVGEGT. The CDR3 DNA is TGTGCCAGCAGTTACTCGAGTCTAAGGACTGGCAACAATGAGCAGTTCTTC. Encoded protein: CASSYSSLRTGNNEQFF.